A single sample gave rise to the 15 T cell receptor beta chains below, sequenced in a study of monozygotic twins with inflammatory bowel disease. Reprocessing the 5' RACE reads, TCRdb reports a single entry for every CDR3 protein and omits DNA. The sample has more than 95,000 distinct CDR3 sequences. Specimen: blood. These receptors originate from a human donor with ulcerative colitis or Crohn's disease, or a healthy co-twin of an affected twin (not recorded which).

The chain joins TRBV10-2 to TRBJ2-7; TCRdb reports TRBD2, a call that lacks DNA to check it against. The CDR3 spans 17 residues. Germline CDR1 is WSHSY and CDR2 is SAAADI. The CDR3 region is CASSEERLAGGGYEQYF.

This chain uses TRBV4-3 with TRBJ2-3; TCRdb reports TRBD1, a call that lacks DNA to check it against. Germline CDR1 LGHNA, CDR2 YSLEER. This CDR3 has 15 amino acids. CDR3 amino acids: CASSRRGSGSDTQYF.

V is TRBV12-3 or TRBV12-4 and J is TRBJ1-6; the D call from TCRdb, TRBD1, cannot be confirmed without DNA. The CDR3 totals 14 residues. CDR3 protein: CASRRQGINSPLHF.

J is TRBJ2-7 and V is TRBV6-5. CDR3 length: 13 amino acids. Germline-derived CDR1 and CDR2 are MNHEY and SVGAGI. This CDR3 reads CASFTDGFNEQYF.

J is TRBJ2-3 and V is TRBV6-1; the D gene TCRdb calls, TRBD1, cannot be checked with no DNA. The CDR3 has 14 amino acids. Germline CDR1 MNHNS, CDR2 SASEGT. CDR3 loop: CASSGGGVGDTQYF.

This rearrangement joins TRBV7-9 to TRBJ2-7; checking the TCRdb D call of TRBD2 is not possible without DNA. Germline CDR1 and CDR2: SEHNR and FQNEAQ (reference sequence). The CDR3 is 15 amino acids. The CDR3 here is CASSPGTSGVHEQYF.

This chain links TRBV7-2 with TRBJ2-5; TCRdb outputs TRBD2, but without DNA this stays unchecked. Germline V gene data show CDR1 as SGHTA and CDR2 as FQGNSA. The CDR3 extends over 16 amino acids. This chain's CDR3 is CASSRTGTSGRGTQYF.

The genes are TRBV12-3 or TRBV12-4 and TRBJ2-3. The CDR3 consists of 14 residues. The CDR3: CASSPQKSTDTQYF.

The CDR3 sequence is CATAGGDSYNEQFF. The V call is TRBV3-1, the J call TRBJ2-1; TCRdb's D call, TRBD1, is unchecked because there is no DNA. In germline, CDR1 is LGHDT, CDR2 YNNKEL (reference sequence). The CDR3 is 14 residues long.

V is TRBV5-4 and J is TRBJ2-2; as DNA is missing, the TRBD2 call by TCRdb cannot be tested. Germline V gene data show CDR1 as SGHNT and CDR2 as YYREEE (reference sequence). This CDR3 spans 15 amino acids. CDR3 in amino acids: CASSLAGTATGELFF.

The rearrangement links TRBV7-6 to TRBJ2-5. The CDR3 consists of 16 residues. Germline CDR1 SGHVS, CDR2 FNYEAQ. The CDR3 loop is CASSLDPGAMQETQYF.

The chain's CDR3 is CASTPQGAGGELFF. The chain uses TRBV11-2 and TRBJ2-2; the D call of TRBD1 rests on TCRdb alone, since no DNA is present to check it. This CDR3 has 14 residues. The germline CDR1 and CDR2 sequences are SGHAT and FQNNGV.

The chain links TRBV5-4 to TRBJ2-7; TCRdb outputs TRBD2, but without DNA this stays unchecked. Germline V gene lookup returns CDR1 SGHNT and CDR2 YYREEE (reference sequence). The length of the CDR3 is 16 residues. This CDR3 is CASSLEPGTGVYEQYF.

The genes are TRBV20-1 and TRBJ1-1; TCRdb selects TRBD1, and the lack of DNA leaves this call unchecked. Looked up from germline, CDR1 is DFQATT and CDR2 is SNEGSKA (reference sequence). The CDR3 has 16 amino acids. This CDR3 is CSARGTGNTRNTEAFF.

The chain is built from TRBV14 and TRBJ2-7; no DNA is available, so the TRBD1 call from TCRdb remains unchecked. This CDR3 is 15 amino acids long. Germline CDR1 is SGHDN and CDR2 is FVKESK. The CDR3 sequence is CASSQMTGGTYEQYF.